The 17 T cell receptor beta chains listed next were all sequenced from one sample in a study of shared clonotypes between healthy human individuals. Clones were read by immunoSEQ multiplex PCR, and TCRdb kept only the in-frame ones, dropping some. The sample lists approximately 1.9 million clones, just over 90% occurring once. The naive CD8 population came from CD45RO-negative cells selected for CCR7, without terminally differentiated effector memory CD45RA+ cells. The sequencing input was naive CD8+ T cells from PBMCs. The receptors stem from a man aged 18 to 30 in good health. Some clones in this sample may be carry-over from other donors' samples.

This chain links TRBV5-1 with TRBJ2-7, with a weak D call TRBD2 (6 bases). The germline CDR1 and CDR2 sequences are SGHRS and YFSETQ. The CDR3 totals 16 residues. The germline V and J ends were trimmed by 5 bases and 0 bases, with 18 bases remaining between them. This CDR3 is CASRRPSAGGSYEQYF. In nucleotides, the CDR3 is TGCGCCAGCAGGCGCCCCTCAGCGGGTGGCTCCTACGAGCAGTACTTC.

The V gene is TRBV7-9, the J gene TRBJ2-3; D perhaps matches TRBD2 (6 bases). Germline loops: CDR1 SEHNR, CDR2 FQNEAQ (reference sequence). The CDR3 is 15 amino acids. V shed 3 bases and J shed 3 bases, with 13 bases lying between them. CDR3 sequence reads: CASSFGSEGTDTQYF. As DNA, the CDR3 is TGTGCCAGCAGCTTTGGTTCGGAGGGGACAGATACGCAGTATTTT.

The chain couples TRBV30 to TRBJ1-1; 8 positions match TRBD1. This CDR3 is built from 17 residues. V dropped 0 bases and J dropped 6; count of bases not matched to a gene: 15. CDR1 is GTSNPN and CDR2 is SVGIG in the germline V gene (reference sequence). In nucleotides, the CDR3 is TGTGCCTGGAGTGTACTTGACAGGGGTTTTTTTTTCGCTGAAGCTTTCTTT. It is translated as CAWSVLDRGFFFAEAFF.

The rearrangement uses TRBV6-6 and TRBJ1-1; D remains ambiguous. The CDR3 contains 10 residues. The germline V gene has CDR1 MNHNY and CDR2 SVGAGI (reference sequence). V lost 5 bases and J lost 10, with 8 bases in between. CDR3 region: CASSNLPAFF. The CDR3 DNA is TGTGCCAGCAGTAACCTACCAGCTTTCTTT.

This chain uses TRBV18 with TRBJ1-3; TRBD1 aligns across 8 bases. Germline CDR1 KGHSH, CDR2 LQKENI. The V and J ends lost 3 bases and 8 bases, in that order; junction bases with no gene match: 12. There are 16 residues in the CDR3. The CDR3 DNA reads as TGTGCCAGCTCACCTTCGGACAGGGTGGGGATGGACACCATATATTTT. It specifies CASSPSDRVGMDTIYF.

Here the CDR3 DNA reads TGTGCCAGCAGCTTGGGACTAGCGGGAGACTACAATGAGCAGTTCTTC. Protein sequence: CASSLGLAGDYNEQFF. This chain links TRBV5-4 with TRBJ2-1; 12 nucleotides agree with TRBD2. CDR1 and CDR2 (germline): SGHNT, YYREEE (reference sequence). The CDR3 has 16 amino acids. V shed 0 bases and J 3 bases; nucleotides not matched to a gene: 1.

The chain couples TRBV29-1 to TRBJ2-2, with TRBD1 identical over 8 bases. V gave up 0 bases and J gave up 5 bases; unmatched junction bases: 5. The CDR3 runs 15 residues. CDR1 and CDR2 from the germline V gene are SQVTM and ANQGSEA. The CDR3: CSVEDDRGGTGELFF. The CDR3 DNA is TGCAGCGTTGAAGATGACAGGGGCGGGACCGGGGAGCTGTTTTTT.

The rearrangement uses TRBV11-3 and TRBJ2-5; D is ambiguous. Trimming stripped 2 bases from V and 4 bases from J, with 8 bases between. There are 13 residues in the CDR3. Germline CDR1 reads SGHNT; CDR2 reads YENEEA. The CDR3 DNA sequence: TGTGCCAGCAGCTTAAGTCTCGGAGAGACCCAGTACTTC. Translated: CASSLSLGETQYF.

This clone was detected a few times. Other DNA sequences in the same sample also yield this CDR3. V gene TRBV27 combines with J gene TRBJ1-1; D is perhaps TRBD1 (6 bases). V was cut by 0 bases and J by 5 bases, with 10 bases left in between. The CDR3 covers 14 residues. The germline CDR1 and CDR2 sequences are MNHEY and SMNVEV (reference sequence). As DNA, the CDR3 is TGTGCCAGCAGTTTATCGAGGGGGAGGACTGAAGCTTTCTTT. It is translated as CASSLSRGRTEAFF.

The rearrangement uses TRBV30 and TRBJ2-2; the D gene is possibly TRBD2 (6 bases). The CDR3 runs 15 residues. Germline V lookup: CDR1 GTSNPN, CDR2 SVGIG (reference sequence). V shed 0 bases and J shed 1 base, with 9 bases lying between them. The chain's CDR3 is CAWSVTGGNTGELFF. Written as DNA, the CDR3 is TGTGCCTGGAGTGTAACCGGGGGGAACACCGGGGAGCTGTTTTTT.

The J gene is TRBJ2-3, the V gene TRBV7-2, with D tentatively TRBD1 or TRBD2 (5 bases each). This CDR3 has 17 amino acids. CDR1 and CDR2 from the germline V gene are SGHTA and FQGNSA. Between the trimmed V and J ends, which lost 3 bases and 8 bases, there was a span of 24 bases. CDR3 in amino acids: CASSFSPGRGANGTQYF. The CDR3 DNA sequence: TGTGCCAGCAGCTTTTCCCCGGGGCGAGGAGCTAACGGTACGCAGTATTTT.

Only a few counts were recorded for this clone. The gene calls are TRBV9 and TRBJ1-2, with a possible D match to TRBD1 (5 bases). This CDR3 contains 14 residues. The germline V and J ends were trimmed by 3 bases and 3 bases, with 12 bases remaining between them. Germline assignment: CDR1 SGDLS and CDR2 YYNGEE. For the CDR3, the DNA is TGTGCCAGCAGCGCCCTCATGGGGGACTATGGCTACACCTTC. Amino acid sequence: CASSALMGDYGYTF.

The chain combines TRBV28 with TRBJ2-1; weak D call: TRBD1 (6 bases). Germline-derived CDR1 and CDR2 are MDHEN and SYDVKM. This CDR3 region has 13 residues. Trimming removed 7 bases at V and 9 bases at J, with 16 bases between. The CDR3 DNA reads TGTGCCAGCACCTACCGGGGACATAGTGAGCAGTTCTTC. This codes for CASTYRGHSEQFF.

The gene calls are TRBV7-9 and TRBJ2-7; no reliable D call. Germline-derived CDR1 and CDR2 are SEHNR and FQNEAQ (reference sequence). Trimming pared 5 bases from V and 6 bases from J, leaving 14 bases between. CDR3 length equals 13 residues. The CDR3 DNA reads as TGTGCCAGCAGCGGAGCCGGGTATGGCGAGCAGTACTTC. It translates to CASSGAGYGEQYF.

V is TRBV7-9 and J is TRBJ2-5; D could derive from TRBD1 or TRBD2 (5 bases each). The CDR3 consists of 14 residues. Germline values: CDR1 SEHNR, CDR2 FQNEAQ (reference sequence). Trimming removed 5 bases from V and 5 bases from J, with 15 bases in between. The CDR3 loop is CASSPPEGTETQYF. As DNA, the CDR3 is TGTGCCAGCAGCCCCCCGGAAGGGACGGAGACCCAGTACTTC.

The V call is TRBV6-5, the J call TRBJ1-2; no clear D. With 2 bases removed from V and 2 bases from J, the gap between germline ends came to 15 bases. The CDR3 has 16 residues. CDR1 is MNHEY, CDR2 SVGAGI, per germline. The DNA of the CDR3 is TGTGCCAGCAGTTACGATCGAGGCTCCGCGAACTATGGCTACACCTTC. Protein: CASSYDRGSANYGYTF.

The V gene is TRBV11-3, the J gene TRBJ2-1; TRBD2 aligns across 10 bases. The V gene's germline CDR1 is SGHNT and CDR2 YENEEA. The CDR3 runs to 15 residues. With 1 base clipped from V and 5 bases from J, the junction kept 2 bases outside the gene matches. The CDR3 DNA reads TGTGCCAGCAGCTTAGGGACTAGCGGTCACAATGAGCAGTTCTTC. Translating it yields CASSLGTSGHNEQFF.